This TCR beta chain was captured by sequencing in a study of identical twins. This clonotype was detected only a few times. One entry per CDR3 protein, called by TCRdb with MiXCR from the 5' RACE reads. The repertoire includes around 570,000 distinct CDR3 sequences, roughly 9.9% of them detected once, and roughly 3% sits in the top ten. J gave up 9 bases and V 4 bases, and 4 bases lay outside the gene matches. The CDR3 has 15 amino acids. The germline CDR1 and CDR2 sequences are LGHDT and YNNKEL (reference sequence). The same sample was also studied in work on yellow fever vaccine responses in identical twins.

The sequence came from a woman under 30 in good health. This chain links TRBV3-1 with TRBJ1-6; 12 nucleotides line up with TRBD1. The sequenced material came from PBMCs. DNA for the CDR3: TGTGCCAGCAGCCCGGGACAGGGGGCAAGTTCACCCCTCCACTTT. Translating it yields CASSPGQGASSPLHF.